This TCR beta chain was observed in a study of early T cells in non-severe SARS-CoV-2 infection. Background on the study: Whole-blood bulk RNA, unsorted, was sequenced, and chains were unpaired.

Attached unique molecular identifiers marked individual cDNA molecules. Each CDR3 protein gets one entry after TCRdb re-called the 5' RACE reads with MiXCR. The sample has 40,000 to 45,000 distinct CDR3 sequences; approximately 6.2% are singletons. Study-level points and caveats: Sequences matched to VDJdb favored anti-spike CD8 responses, while private and CD4 specificities were missed.

This CDR3 comprises 12 residues. Germline loops: CDR1 KGHSH, CDR2 LQKENI. Trimming removed 3 bases from V and 12 bases from J; junction bases left unmatched: 5. This clonotype was seen many times. Its antigen is unknown. Sample: whole blood, taken at baseline. The rearrangement links TRBV18 to TRBJ1-2; 9 positions match TRBD1. This receptor was taken from an adult who was a healthcare worker with PCR-confirmed SARS-CoV-2 infection or an uninfected control (not recorded which). This CDR3 reads CASSPKGQGNTF. For the CDR3, the DNA is TGTGCCAGCTCACCCAAAGGACAGGGGAACACCTTC.